This T cell receptor (beta chain) was profiled in a study of T cells in Graves' hyperthyroidism and ophthalmopathy. Whole-study results and caveats: Blood held most thyroid clonotypes expanded above 0.001 frequency.

Trimming shortened V by 4 bases and J by 2 bases, and 13 bases separated the two germline ends. Germline V lookup: CDR1 SGHRS, CDR2 YFSETQ. The CDR3 has 15 amino acids. Worth noting for this clonotype: No antigen is known for it. A much larger clone differs by one base, so this may be a read error.

Any patient presenting with uncontrolled infection, other autoimmune disease, pregnancy or lactation was left out. Fresh peripheral blood, 7.5 to 10 ml, yielded the PBMCs. There were TCR beta CDR3 regions amplified from RNA transcripts. Using the HTBI primer set, a first-round RT-PCR was run on the TCR CDR3. TCRdb processed the multiplex PCR reads anew with MiXCR; each CDR3 protein has one entry. The sample shows 450,000 to 550,000 distinct CDR3 sequences, roughly 25% of them seen only once. V and J are TRBV5-1 and TRBJ2-4, with D possibly matching TRBD1 (5 bases). The source material was blood. This clonotype was sampled from a woman aged 25 to 45 with Graves' ophthalmopathy. The CDR3 region is CASSPLSGSKNIQYF. The CDR3 nucleotides are TGCGCCAGCAGCCCCCTCTCAGGGTCCAAAAACATTCAGTACTTC.